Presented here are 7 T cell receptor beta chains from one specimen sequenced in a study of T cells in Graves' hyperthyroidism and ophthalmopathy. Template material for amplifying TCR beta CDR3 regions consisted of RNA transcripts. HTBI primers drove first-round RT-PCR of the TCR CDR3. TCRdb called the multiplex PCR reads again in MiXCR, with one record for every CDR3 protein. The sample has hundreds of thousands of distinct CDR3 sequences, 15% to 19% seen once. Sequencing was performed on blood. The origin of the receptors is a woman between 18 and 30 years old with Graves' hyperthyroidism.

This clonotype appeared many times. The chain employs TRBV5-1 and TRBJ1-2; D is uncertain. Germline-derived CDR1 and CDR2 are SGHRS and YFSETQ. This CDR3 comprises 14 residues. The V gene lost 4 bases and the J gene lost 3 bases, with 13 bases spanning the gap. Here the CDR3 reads CASSGGPLDYGYTF. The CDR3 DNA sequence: TGCGCCAGCAGCGGTGGCCCCTTAGACTATGGCTACACCTTC. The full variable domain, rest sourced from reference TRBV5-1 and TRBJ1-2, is KAGVTQTPRYLIKTRGQQVTLSCSPISGHRSVSWYQQTPGQGLQFLFEYFSETQRNKGNFPGRFSGRQFSNSRSEMNVSTLELGDSALYLCASSGGPLDYGYTFGSGTRLTVV.

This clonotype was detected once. Here the CDR3 reads CASSLTGDGGPLHF. Here the CDR3 DNA reads TGTGCCAGCAGTTTAACAGGGGATGGTGGACCCCTCCACTTT. V usage is TRBV27 and J usage is TRBJ1-6; 7 positions match TRBD1. V dropped 2 bases and J dropped 12; count of bases not matched to a gene: 7. In germline, CDR1 is MNHEY, CDR2 SMNVEV (reference sequence). This CDR3 spans 14 amino acids.

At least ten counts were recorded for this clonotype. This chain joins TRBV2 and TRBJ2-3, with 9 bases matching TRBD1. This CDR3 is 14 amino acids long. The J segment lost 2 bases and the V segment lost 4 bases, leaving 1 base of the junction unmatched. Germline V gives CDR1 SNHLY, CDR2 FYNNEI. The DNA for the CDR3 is TGTGCCAGCAGTGGGACAGGGGCCACAGATACGCAGTATTTT. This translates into CASSGTGATDTQYF.

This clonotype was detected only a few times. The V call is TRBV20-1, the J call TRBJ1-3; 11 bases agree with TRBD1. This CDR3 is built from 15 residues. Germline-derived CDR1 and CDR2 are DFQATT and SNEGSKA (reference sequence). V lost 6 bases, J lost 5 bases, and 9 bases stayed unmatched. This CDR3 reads CSAETGTGGRNTIYF. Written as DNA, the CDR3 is TGCAGTGCAGAAACCGGGACAGGGGGTCGAAACACCATATATTTT.

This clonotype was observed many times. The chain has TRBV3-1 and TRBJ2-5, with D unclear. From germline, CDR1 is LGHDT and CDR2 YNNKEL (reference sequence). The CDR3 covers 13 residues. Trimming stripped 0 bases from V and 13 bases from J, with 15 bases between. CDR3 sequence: CASSQDTDPIPYF. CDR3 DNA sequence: TGTGCCAGCAGCCAAGATACGGACCCAATCCCGTACTTC.

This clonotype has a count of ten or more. CDR3 sequence reads: CASSPRGGSGELFF. Written as DNA, the CDR3 is TGTGCCAGCAGCCCCAGGGGAGGGAGCGGGGAGCTGTTTTTT. This sequence joins TRBV7-2 and TRBJ2-2; possibly TRBD2 for D (7 bases). Trimming removed 5 bases at V and 7 bases at J, with 14 bases between. CDR1 is SGHTA, CDR2 FQGNSA, per germline. This CDR3 region has 14 residues. Variable domain in full (rest from reference TRBV7-2 and TRBJ2-2): GAGVSQSPSNKVTEKGKDVELRCDPISGHTALYWYRQSLGQGLEFLIYFQGNSAPDKSGLPSDRFSAERTGGSVSTLTIQRTQQEDSAVYLCASSPRGGSGELFFGEGSRLTVL.

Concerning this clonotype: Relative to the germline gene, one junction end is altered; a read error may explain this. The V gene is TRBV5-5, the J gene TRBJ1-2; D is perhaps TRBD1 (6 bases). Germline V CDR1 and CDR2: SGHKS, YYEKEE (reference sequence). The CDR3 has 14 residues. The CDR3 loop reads CAGSVYRAGYGYTF. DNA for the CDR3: TGTGCCGGCAGCGTTTACAGGGCAGGCTATGGCTACACCTTC.